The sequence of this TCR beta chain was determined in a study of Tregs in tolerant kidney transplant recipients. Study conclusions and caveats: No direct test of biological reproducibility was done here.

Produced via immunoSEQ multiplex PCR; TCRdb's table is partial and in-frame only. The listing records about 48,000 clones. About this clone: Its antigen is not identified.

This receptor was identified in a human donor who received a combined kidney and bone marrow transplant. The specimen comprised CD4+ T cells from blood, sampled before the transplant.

CDR3 amino acids: CASSYGQGEGYTF. CDR3 DNA, as far as it was read: TGTGCCAGCAGTTACGGACAGGGAGAGGGC. The V and J genes are TRBV2 and TRBJ1-2; 8 nucleotides align to TRBD1. The sequenced fragment ends 3 residues before the CDR3 boundary, so the rest is inferred from the germline J gene. The CDR3 has 13 amino acids. From germline, CDR1 is SNHLY and CDR2 FYNNEI.